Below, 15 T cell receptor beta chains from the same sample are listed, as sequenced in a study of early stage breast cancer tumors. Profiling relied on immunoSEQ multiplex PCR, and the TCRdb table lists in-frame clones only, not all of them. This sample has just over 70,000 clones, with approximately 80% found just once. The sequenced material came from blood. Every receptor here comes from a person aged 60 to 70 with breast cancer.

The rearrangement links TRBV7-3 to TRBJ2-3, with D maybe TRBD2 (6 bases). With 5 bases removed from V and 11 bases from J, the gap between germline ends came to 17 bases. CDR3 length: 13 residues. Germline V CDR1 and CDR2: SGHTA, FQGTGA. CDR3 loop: CASSPSGREVQYF. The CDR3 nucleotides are TGTGCCAGCAGCCCCTCGGGCAGGGAGGTGCAGTATTTT.

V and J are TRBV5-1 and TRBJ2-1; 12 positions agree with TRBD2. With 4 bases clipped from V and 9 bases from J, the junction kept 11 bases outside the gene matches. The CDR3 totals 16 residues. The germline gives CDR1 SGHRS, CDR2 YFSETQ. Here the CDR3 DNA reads TGCGCCAGCAGCGCGGCAGGACTAGCGGGGCCACTTGAGCAGTTCTTC. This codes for CASSAAGLAGPLEQFF.

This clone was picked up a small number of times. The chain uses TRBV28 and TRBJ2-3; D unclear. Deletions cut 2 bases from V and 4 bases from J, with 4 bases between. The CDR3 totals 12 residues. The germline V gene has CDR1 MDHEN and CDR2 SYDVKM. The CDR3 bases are TGTGCCAGCAGTTTAGGTTCAGATACGCAGTATTTT. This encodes CASSLGSDTQYF.

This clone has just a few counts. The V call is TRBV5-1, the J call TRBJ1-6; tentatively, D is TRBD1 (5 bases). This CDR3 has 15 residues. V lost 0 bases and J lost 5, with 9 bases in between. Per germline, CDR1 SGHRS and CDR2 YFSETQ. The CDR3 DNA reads TGCGCCAGCAGCTTGGGAGTCAGGGATAATTCACCCCTCCACTTT. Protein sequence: CASSLGVRDNSPLHF.

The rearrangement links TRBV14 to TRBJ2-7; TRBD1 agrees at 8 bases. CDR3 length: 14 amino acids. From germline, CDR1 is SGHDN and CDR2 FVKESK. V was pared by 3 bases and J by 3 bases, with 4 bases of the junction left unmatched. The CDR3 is CASSHRGPFYEQYF. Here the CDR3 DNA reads TGTGCCAGCAGCCACAGGGGGCCCTTCTACGAGCAGTACTTC.

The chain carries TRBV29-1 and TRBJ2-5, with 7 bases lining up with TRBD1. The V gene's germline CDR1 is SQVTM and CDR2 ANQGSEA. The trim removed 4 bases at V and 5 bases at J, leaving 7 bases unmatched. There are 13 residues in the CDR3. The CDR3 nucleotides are TGCAGCGTTGCCCCCGACAGGGTGGAGACCCAGTACTTC. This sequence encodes CSVAPDRVETQYF.

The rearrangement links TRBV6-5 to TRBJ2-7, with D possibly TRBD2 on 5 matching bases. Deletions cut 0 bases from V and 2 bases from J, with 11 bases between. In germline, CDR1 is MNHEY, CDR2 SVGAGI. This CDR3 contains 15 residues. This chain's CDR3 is CASSYSRASAYEQYF. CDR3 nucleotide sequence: TGTGCCAGCAGTTACTCGAGGGCCTCTGCCTACGAGCAGTACTTC.

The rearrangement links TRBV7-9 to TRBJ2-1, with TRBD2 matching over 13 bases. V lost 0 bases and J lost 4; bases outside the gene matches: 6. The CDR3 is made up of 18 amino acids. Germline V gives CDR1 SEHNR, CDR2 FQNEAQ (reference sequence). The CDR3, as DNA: TGTGCCAGCAGCTTAGCGGGACTAGCGGGACACACTTACAATGAGCAGTTCTTC. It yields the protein CASSLAGLAGHTYNEQFF.

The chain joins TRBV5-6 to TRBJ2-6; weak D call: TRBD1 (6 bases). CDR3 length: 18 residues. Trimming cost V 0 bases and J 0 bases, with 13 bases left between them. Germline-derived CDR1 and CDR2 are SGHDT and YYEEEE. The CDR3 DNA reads TGTGCCAGCAGCTTGGAACAGGGAATTCGCTCTGGGGCCAACGTCCTGACTTTC. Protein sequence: CASSLEQGIRSGANVLTF.

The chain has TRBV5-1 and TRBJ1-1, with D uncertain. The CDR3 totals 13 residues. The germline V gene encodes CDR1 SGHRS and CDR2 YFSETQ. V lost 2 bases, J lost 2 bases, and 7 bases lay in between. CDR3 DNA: TGCGCCAGCAGCTTAAAGGGAAACACTGAAGCTTTCTTT. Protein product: CASSLKGNTEAFF. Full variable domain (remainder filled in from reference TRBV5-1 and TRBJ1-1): KAGVTQTPRYLIKTRGQQVTLSCSPISGHRSVSWYQQTPGQGLQFLFEYFSETQRNKGNFPGRFSGRQFSNSRSEMNVSTLELGDSALYLCASSLKGNTEAFFGQGTRLTVV.

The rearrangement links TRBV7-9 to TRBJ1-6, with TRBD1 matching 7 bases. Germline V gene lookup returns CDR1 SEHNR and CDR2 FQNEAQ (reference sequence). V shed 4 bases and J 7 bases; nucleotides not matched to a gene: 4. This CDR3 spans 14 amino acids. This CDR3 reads CASSSQTGNSPLHF. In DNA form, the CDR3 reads TGTGCCAGCAGCTCCCAGACAGGGAATTCACCCCTCCACTTT. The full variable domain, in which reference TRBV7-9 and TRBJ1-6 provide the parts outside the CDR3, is DTGVSQNPRHKITKRGQNVTFRCDPISEHNRLYWYRQTLGQGPEFLTYFQNEAQLEKSRLLSDRFSAERPKGSFSTLEIQRTEQGDSAMYLCASSSQTGNSPLHFGNGTRLTVT.

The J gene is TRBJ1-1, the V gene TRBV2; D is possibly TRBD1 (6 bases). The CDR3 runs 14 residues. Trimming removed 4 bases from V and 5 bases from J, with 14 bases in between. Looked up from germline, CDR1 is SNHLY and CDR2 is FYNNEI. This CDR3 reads CASSVKGERTEAFF. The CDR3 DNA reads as TGTGCCAGCAGTGTCAAGGGGGAGAGGACTGAAGCTTTCTTT. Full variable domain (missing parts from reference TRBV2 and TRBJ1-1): EPEVTQTPSHQVTQMGQEVILRCVPISNHLYFYWYRQILGQKVEFLVSFYNNEISEKSEIFDDQFSVERPDGSNFTLKIRSTKLEDSAMYFCASSVKGERTEAFFGQGTRLTVV.

As DNA, the CDR3 is TGTGCCAGCGGGCGGGACTCCTACGAGCAGTACTTC. Translation gives CASGRDSYEQYF. The chain carries TRBV18 and TRBJ2-7, with D possibly being TRBD2 (6 bases). CDR1 and CDR2 from the germline V gene are KGHSH and LQKENI. The CDR3 contains 12 residues. V lost 8 bases and J 0 bases, leaving 8 bases between the germline ends.

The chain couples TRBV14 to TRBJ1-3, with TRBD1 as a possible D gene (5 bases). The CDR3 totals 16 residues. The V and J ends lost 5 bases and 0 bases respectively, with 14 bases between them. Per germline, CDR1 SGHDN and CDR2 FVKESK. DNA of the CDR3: TGTGCCAGCAGCTGGAAAAGGGGAGGCTCTGGAAACACCATATATTTT. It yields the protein CASSWKRGGSGNTIYF.

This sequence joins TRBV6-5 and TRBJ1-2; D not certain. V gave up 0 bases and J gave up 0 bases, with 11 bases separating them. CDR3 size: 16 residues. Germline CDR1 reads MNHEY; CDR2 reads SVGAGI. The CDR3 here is CASSYSRVGPNYGYTF. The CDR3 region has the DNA TGTGCCAGCAGTTACTCCCGGGTAGGGCCTAACTATGGCTACACCTTC.